This T cell receptor (beta chain) is drawn from a study of blood T cell repertoires in COVID-19. Background on the study: Acute-phase and convalescent COVID-19 samples originated in the United States, Italy and Spain. PBMCs, B-cell-depleted T cells, or T cells provided the cDNA or gDNA that made up the material.

CDR3 length: 19 amino acids. Trimming shortened V by 5 bases and J by 0 bases, and 25 bases separated the two germline ends. CDR1 and CDR2 (germline): PRHDT, FYEKMQ (reference sequence). In the source study's methods: How many nucleated cells were present was estimated from reference gene primer amplification. Assay used: immunoSEQ multiplex PCR; TCRdb lists only in-frame clones, some missing. The V and J calls and the clone size are those of that table, but D and trimming were determined from the DNA. The sample lists approximately 180,000 clones, 85% seen once, with about 20% in the top ten. Those enrolled in Seattle joined during active infection and were followed longitudinally afterward.

The sequenced sample was peripheral blood. This chain joins TRBV13 and TRBJ1-1; a possible D gene is TRBD1 (6 bases). The sequence derives from a person between 65 and 79 years old with COVID-19, enrolled during active disease. Written as DNA, the CDR3 is TGTGCCAGCAGCCCACGACAGGTATTAAGTCCCTCCATGAACACTGAAGCTTTCTTT. Amino acids: CASSPRQVLSPSMNTEAFF. Full variable domain (rest looked up from reference TRBV13 and TRBJ1-1): AAGVIQSPRHLIKEKRETATLKCYPIPRHDTVYWYQQGPGQDPQFLISFYEKMQSDKGSIPDRFSAQQFSDYHSELNMSSLELGDSALYFCASSPRQVLSPSMNTEAFFGQGTRLTVV.